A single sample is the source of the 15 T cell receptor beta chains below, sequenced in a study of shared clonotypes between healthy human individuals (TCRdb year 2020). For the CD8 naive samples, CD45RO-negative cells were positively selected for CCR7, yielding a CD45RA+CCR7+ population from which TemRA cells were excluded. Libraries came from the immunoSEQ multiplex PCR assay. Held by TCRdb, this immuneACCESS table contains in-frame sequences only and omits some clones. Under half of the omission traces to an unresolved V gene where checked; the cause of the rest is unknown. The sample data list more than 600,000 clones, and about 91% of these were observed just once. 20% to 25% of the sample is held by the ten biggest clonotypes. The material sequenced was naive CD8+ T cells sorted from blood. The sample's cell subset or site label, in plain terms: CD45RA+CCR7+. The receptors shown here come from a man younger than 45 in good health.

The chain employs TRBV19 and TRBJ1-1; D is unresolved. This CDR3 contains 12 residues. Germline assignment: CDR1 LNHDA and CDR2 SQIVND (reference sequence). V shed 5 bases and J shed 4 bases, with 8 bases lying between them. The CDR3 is CASSYGGTEAFF. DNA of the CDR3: TGTGCCAGTAGTTACGGAGGCACTGAAGCTTTCTTT.

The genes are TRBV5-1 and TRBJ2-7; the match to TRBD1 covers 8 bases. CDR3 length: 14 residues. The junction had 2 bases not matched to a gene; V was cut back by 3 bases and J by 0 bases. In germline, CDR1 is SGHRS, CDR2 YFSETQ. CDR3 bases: TGCGCCAGCAGCTGGGACAGGCTCTCCTACGAGCAGTACTTC. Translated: CASSWDRLSYEQYF.

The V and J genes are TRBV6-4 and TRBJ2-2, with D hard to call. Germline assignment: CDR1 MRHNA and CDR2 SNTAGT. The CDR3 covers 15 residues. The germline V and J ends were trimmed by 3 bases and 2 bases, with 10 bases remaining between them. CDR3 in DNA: TGTGCCAGCAGTGATCGAGTAGATAACACCGGGGAGCTGTTTTTT. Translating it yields CASSDRVDNTGELFF.

Written as DNA, the CDR3 is TGTGCCAGCAGTGAATCTGCGGGGAACAATCAGCCCCAGCATTTT. It translates to CASSESAGNNQPQHF. J is TRBJ1-5 and V is TRBV25-1; D gene ambiguous. The CDR3 is 15 amino acids. V was shortened by 1 base and J by 3 bases, with 10 bases between the two germline ends. Per the germline V gene, CDR1 is MGHDK and CDR2 is SYGVNS.

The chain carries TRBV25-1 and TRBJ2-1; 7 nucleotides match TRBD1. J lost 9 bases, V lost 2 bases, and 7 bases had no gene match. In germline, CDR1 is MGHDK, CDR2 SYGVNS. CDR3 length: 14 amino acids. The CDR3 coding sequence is TGTGCCAGCAGTGAACCCGACAGGGTCCGTGAGCAGTTCTTC. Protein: CASSEPDRVREQFF.

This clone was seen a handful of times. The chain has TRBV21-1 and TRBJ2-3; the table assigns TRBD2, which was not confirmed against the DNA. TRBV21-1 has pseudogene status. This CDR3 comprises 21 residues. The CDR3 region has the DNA TGTGCCAGCAGCAAAGGATGTTCCCCCGGGAGAGGGGCACAGGCGACAGATACGCAGTATTTT. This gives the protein CASSKGCSPGRGAQATDTQYF.

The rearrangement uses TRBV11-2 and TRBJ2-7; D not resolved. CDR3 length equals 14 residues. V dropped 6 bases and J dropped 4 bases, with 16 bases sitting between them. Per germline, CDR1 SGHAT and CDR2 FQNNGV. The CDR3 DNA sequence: TGTGCCAGCAGGACCATAGAGCCTCGGTACGAGCAGTACTTC. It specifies CASRTIEPRYEQYF. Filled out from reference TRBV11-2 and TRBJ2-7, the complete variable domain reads EAGVAQSPRYKIIEKRQSVAFWCNPISGHATLYWYQQILGQGPKLLIQFQNNGVVDDSQLPKDRFSAERLKGVDSTLKIQPAKLEDSAVYLCASRTIEPRYEQYFGPGTRLTVT.

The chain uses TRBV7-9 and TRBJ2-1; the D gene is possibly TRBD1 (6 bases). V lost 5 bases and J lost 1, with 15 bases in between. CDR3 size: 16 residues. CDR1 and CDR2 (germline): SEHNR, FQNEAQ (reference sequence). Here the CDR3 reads CASSPPPGESYNEQFF. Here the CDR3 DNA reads TGTGCCAGCAGCCCGCCGCCAGGGGAATCCTACAATGAGCAGTTCTTC.

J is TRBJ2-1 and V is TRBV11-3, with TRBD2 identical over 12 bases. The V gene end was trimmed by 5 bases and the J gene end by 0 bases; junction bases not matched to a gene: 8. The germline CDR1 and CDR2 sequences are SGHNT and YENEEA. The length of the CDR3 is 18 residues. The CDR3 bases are TGTGCCAGCAGCCCCAGGACTAGCGGGATACTCTCCTACAATGAGCAGTTCTTC. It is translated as CASSPRTSGILSYNEQFF.

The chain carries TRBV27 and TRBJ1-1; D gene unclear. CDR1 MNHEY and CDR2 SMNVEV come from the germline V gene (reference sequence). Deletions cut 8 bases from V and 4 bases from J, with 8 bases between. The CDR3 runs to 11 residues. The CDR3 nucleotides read TGTGCCAGCTTGGAGGGCACTGAAGCTTTCTTT. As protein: CASLEGTEAFF.

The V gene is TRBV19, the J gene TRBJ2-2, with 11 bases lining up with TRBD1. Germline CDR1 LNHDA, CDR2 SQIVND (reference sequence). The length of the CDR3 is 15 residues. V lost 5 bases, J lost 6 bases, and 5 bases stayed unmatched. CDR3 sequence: CASSAGQGGAGELFF. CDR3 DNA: TGTGCCAGTAGTGCGGGACAGGGGGGAGCCGGGGAGCTGTTTTTT.

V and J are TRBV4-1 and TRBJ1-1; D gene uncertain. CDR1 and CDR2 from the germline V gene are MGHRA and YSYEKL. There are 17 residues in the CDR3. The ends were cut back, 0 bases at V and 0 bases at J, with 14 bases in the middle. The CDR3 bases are TGCGCCAGCAGCCAAGATCAATTAACGATAGTGAACACTGAAGCTTTCTTT. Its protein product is CASSQDQLTIVNTEAFF.

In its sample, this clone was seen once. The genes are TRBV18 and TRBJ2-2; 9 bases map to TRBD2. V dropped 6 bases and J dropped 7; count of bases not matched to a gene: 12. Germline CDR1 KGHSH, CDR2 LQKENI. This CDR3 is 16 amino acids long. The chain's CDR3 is CASSPRREGRDGELFF. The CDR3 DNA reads TGTGCCAGCTCCCCTAGGCGGGAGGGCCGTGACGGGGAGCTGTTTTTT.

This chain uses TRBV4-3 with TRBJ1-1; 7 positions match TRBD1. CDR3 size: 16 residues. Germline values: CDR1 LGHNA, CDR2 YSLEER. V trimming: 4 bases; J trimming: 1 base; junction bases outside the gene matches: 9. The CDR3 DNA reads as TGCGCCAGCAGCCCTGGGACAGCCGTCGAGAACACTGAAGCTTTCTTT. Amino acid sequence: CASSPGTAVENTEAFF.

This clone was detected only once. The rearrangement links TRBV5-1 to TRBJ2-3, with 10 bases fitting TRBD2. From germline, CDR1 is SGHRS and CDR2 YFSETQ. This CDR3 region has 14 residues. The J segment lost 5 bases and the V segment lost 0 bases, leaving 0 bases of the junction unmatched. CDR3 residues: CASSLASGRDTQYF. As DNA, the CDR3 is TGCGCCAGCAGCTTGGCTAGCGGGAGAGATACGCAGTATTTT.